This T cell receptor (beta chain) was retrieved from a study of blood T cells in healthy people across ages. The second PCR ran about 6 to 12 cycles with a sample-barcoded 5' primer and J-beta primers. TCRdb passed the 5' RACE reads through MiXCR, listing each CDR3 protein once. This table holds about 1 million distinct CDR3 sequences, 45% found once. This CDR3 region has 15 residues. Germline CDR1 reads LGHNT; CDR2 reads FRNRAP. V gave up 7 bases and J gave up 8 bases; unmatched junction bases: 11. Each donor gave ten milliliters of peripheral blood. Study findings and constraints: Older age went with lower TCR beta diversity per million T cells, in a roughly linear way.

A word on this clonotype: Its target is unknown.

The receptor was isolated from an older woman in good health. Sequencing was carried out using blood. The chain is built from TRBV12-5 and TRBJ2-1, with TRBD2 matching 10 bases. This chain's CDR3 is CASALIAGGLDEQFF. DNA for the CDR3: TGTGCTAGTGCCCTTATAGCGGGAGGTCTCGATGAGCAGTTCTTC. The full variable domain, in which reference TRBV12-5 and TRBJ2-1 provide the parts outside the CDR3, is DARVTQTPRHKVTEMGQEVTMRCQPILGHNTVFWYRQTMMQGLELLAYFRNRAPLDDSGMPKDRFSAEMPDATLATLKIQPSEPRDSAVYFCASALIAGGLDEQFFGPGTRLTVL.